This entry describes one T cell receptor beta chain. The target antigen is unknown. Per germline, CDR1 SGHKS and CDR2 YYEKEE (reference sequence). This CDR3 has 17 amino acids. V was trimmed by 7 bases and J by 0 bases, leaving 19 bases between them. This sample was included in a study of cytomegalovirus exposure and HLA in healthy donors. 60 Vbeta and 13 Jbeta primers were used in PCR. Some clones are missing from TCRdb's copy, which holds only in-frame ones; the method was immunoSEQ multiplex PCR. In the table there are a few hundred thousand clones, approximately 84% of which are singletons. Notes on the study in general: Later analysis identified a missense DCLRE1C variant that was linked to TCR beta V- and J-gene trimming.

V and J are TRBV5-5 and TRBJ2-2, with a weak D call TRBD1 (6 bases). The sample consisted of PBMCs. This TCR derives from a woman in her 40s in good health and CMV-seronegative. The CDR3 nucleotides are TGTGCCAGCGGGCTGGGGGCGAGCCTCCCGAACACCGGGGAGCTGTTTTTT. Its translation is CASGLGASLPNTGELFF.